Below, 29 T cell receptor beta chains from the same sample are listed, as sequenced in a study of T cells of healthy individuals. TCRdb redid the calling of the 5' RACE reads with MiXCR, one entry per CDR3 protein. Counted here are fewer than 70,000 distinct CDR3 sequences, roughly 14% occurring once; the ten biggest clones make up around 15%. The receptors here all came from a human donor in good health.

This clonotype was detected only a few times. The V gene is TRBV20-1, the J gene TRBJ2-1; 11 bases fit TRBD1. Germline values: CDR1 DFQATT, CDR2 SNEGSKA (reference sequence). V lost 3 bases, J lost 4 bases, and 5 bases stayed unmatched. The CDR3 consists of 15 residues. The CDR3 DNA reads as TGCAGTGCTAGCTACGGACAGGGGGCTTACAATGAGCAGTTCTTC. Protein sequence: CSASYGQGAYNEQFF.

V gene TRBV24-1 combines with J gene TRBJ1-2; 7 nucleotides match TRBD1. Germline CDR1 reads KGHDR; CDR2 reads SFDVKD. The trim removed 3 bases at V and 2 bases at J, leaving 5 bases unmatched. The CDR3 totals 15 residues. CDR3 sequence: CATSDQHRGNYGYTF. The DNA for the CDR3 is TGTGCCACCAGTGATCAACACAGGGGCAACTATGGCTACACCTTC.

This clonotype was counted a few times. The rearrangement joins TRBV6-6 to TRBJ2-5, with 10 positions matching TRBD1. The CDR3 spans 13 residues. V dropped 5 bases and J dropped 9; count of bases not matched to a gene: 6. CDR1 MNHNY and CDR2 SVGAGI come from the germline V gene (reference sequence). In DNA form, the CDR3 reads TGTGCCAGCAGTAGGGACAGGGGAAGTGCCCAGTACTTC. As protein: CASSRDRGSAQYF.

This clonotype was counted ten times or more. The chain links TRBV7-9 to TRBJ2-4; TRBD2 matches 13 bases. Germline CDR1 is SEHNR and CDR2 is FQNEAQ (reference sequence). The ends lost 4 bases at V and 3 bases at J; junction bases unmatched: 9. There are 18 residues in the CDR3. The CDR3 DNA is TGTGCCAGCAGCTCGTCTGGGACTAGCGGGATCAGCAAAAACATTCAGTACTTC. This encodes CASSSSGTSGISKNIQYF.

This clonotype was seen a handful of times. This chain connects TRBV2 to TRBJ1-1, with a tentative D call TRBD1 (6 bases). CDR3 length equals 14 residues. Trimming took off 6 bases at V and 4 bases at J, with 15 bases between the two ends. Germline CDR1 SNHLY, CDR2 FYNNEI. This chain's CDR3 is CASREQGLSTEAFF. Here the CDR3 DNA reads TGTGCCAGCAGGGAACAGGGTCTGAGCACTGAAGCTTTCTTT.

Remarks on this clonotype: Given a much more abundant clone one base away, this may be a read error. The chain couples TRBV6-5 to TRBJ1-1; TRBD1 is a possible D gene (6 bases). V lost 7 bases and J lost 5, with 20 bases in between. The CDR3 length is 15 residues. Germline CDR1 MNHEY, CDR2 SVGAGI. The CDR3: CASNRDMEGTTEAFF. The CDR3 DNA sequence: TGTGCCAGCAATCGGGACATGGAAGGTACGACTGAAGCTTTCTTT.

Many counts were recorded for this clonotype. The V gene is TRBV20-1, the J gene TRBJ2-5; possible D gene TRBD1, 6 bases. Germline V gene lookup returns CDR1 DFQATT and CDR2 SNEGSKA (reference sequence). V lost 3 bases and J lost 2, with 13 bases in between. This CDR3 spans 14 amino acids. Here the CDR3 reads CSASLQGWQETQYF. CDR3 bases: TGCAGTGCTAGCTTACAGGGTTGGCAAGAGACCCAGTACTTC.

In its sample, this clonotype was seen a few times. The V call is TRBV13, the J call TRBJ2-1; D is perhaps TRBD1 (5 bases). Germline V lookup: CDR1 PRHDT, CDR2 FYEKMQ (reference sequence). The V gene lost 2 bases and the J gene lost 5 bases, with 13 bases spanning the gap. This CDR3 contains 15 residues. This CDR3 is CASSLYTTRDNEQFF. The CDR3 DNA sequence: TGTGCCAGCAGCTTATACACCACCAGGGACAATGAGCAGTTCTTC.

This clonotype was seen many times. Just one base apart from a much larger clone, this may be a read error. The J gene is TRBJ1-2, the V gene TRBV10-3; the match to TRBD1 covers 8 bases. The CDR3 is 13 residues long. Germline V gene sequence: CDR1 ENHRY, CDR2 SYGVKD. The CDR3 bases are TGTGCCATCAGCCTACAGGGGGACTATGGCTACAACTTC. This gives the protein CAISLQGDYGYNF.

The chain combines TRBV6-2 or TRBV6-3 with TRBJ2-1; D is undetermined. V lost 0 bases to trimming and J lost 7 bases, with 7 bases between them. The CDR3 consists of 13 residues. Germline V gives CDR1 MNHEY, CDR2 SVGEGT. The CDR3 here is CASSYSGPNEQFF. In nucleotides, the CDR3 is TGTGCCAGCAGTTACTCGGGTCCTAATGAGCAGTTCTTC.

This clonotype was counted ten times or more. This chain links TRBV30 with TRBJ2-5, with D unresolved. Germline lookup yields CDR1 GTSNPN and CDR2 SVGIG (reference sequence). The CDR3 loop spans 12 amino acids. The germline V and J ends were trimmed by 5 bases and 2 bases, with 9 bases remaining between them. The chain's CDR3 is CAWSNPQETQYF. CDR3 bases: TGTGCCTGGTCCAATCCACAAGAGACCCAGTACTTC.

This clonotype was counted only a few times. J is TRBJ2-4 and V is TRBV19; 7 bases line up with TRBD2. The length of the CDR3 is 13 residues. Per germline, CDR1 LNHDA and CDR2 SQIVND (reference sequence). With 3 bases clipped from V and 8 bases from J, the junction kept 4 bases outside the gene matches. The CDR3 protein is CASSMGGEDIQYF. Here the CDR3 DNA reads TGTGCCAGTAGTATGGGAGGGGAGGACATTCAGTACTTC. The entire variable domain, with the rest obtained from reference TRBV19 and TRBJ2-4, is as follows: DGGITQSPKYLFRKEGQNVTLSCEQNLNHDAMYWYRQDPGQGLRLIYYSQIVNDFQKGDIAEGYSVSREKKESFPLTVTSAQKNPTAFYLCASSMGGEDIQYFGAGTRLSVL.

The chain couples TRBV6-5 to TRBJ1-1, with no clear D. Between the trimmed V and J ends, which lost 2 bases and 1 base, there was a span of 5 bases. Germline V gene data show CDR1 as MNHEY and CDR2 as SVGAGI. The CDR3 covers 13 residues. CDR3 DNA: TGTGCCAGCAGTTACCGGGCGAACACTGAAGCTTTCTTT. This encodes CASSYRANTEAFF.

This clonotype was seen a handful of times. The chain recombines TRBV20-1 with TRBJ1-6, with 8 bases aligning to TRBD1. Germline assignment: CDR1 DFQATT and CDR2 SNEGSKA (reference sequence). With 3 bases clipped from V and 8 bases from J, the junction kept 6 bases outside the gene matches. The CDR3 spans 14 residues. The CDR3 here is CSARGGQADSPLHF. The CDR3 DNA reads TGCAGTGCTAGGGGGGGACAGGCTGATTCACCCCTCCACTTT.

The chain couples TRBV12-2 to TRBJ2-5; the table's D call of TRBD1 was not tested on the DNA. TRBV12-2 represents a pseudogene. This CDR3 has 17 residues. DNA for the CDR3: TGTGCAAGTCGCTTACCACCATCCCCAGGGTTCGCGGAGACCCAGTACTTC. As protein: CASRLPPSPGFAETQYF.

This clonotype was detected ten times or more. V and J are TRBV5-4 and TRBJ2-6; D is perhaps TRBD2 (5 bases). V shed 0 bases and J shed 4 bases, with 8 bases lying between them. The CDR3 is 15 amino acids. Germline lookup yields CDR1 SGHNT and CDR2 YYREEE (reference sequence). This CDR3 reads CASSLGGPGANVLTF. In nucleotides, the CDR3 is TGTGCCAGCAGCTTGGGAGGGCCCGGGGCCAACGTCCTGACTTTC.

Notes on this clonotype: This may come from a read error, since a much larger clone is one base off. This rearrangement joins TRBV7-9 to TRBJ2-1; D call uncertain. Trimming left V 6 bases short and J 9 bases short, with 21 bases between. The CDR3 spans 15 residues. Germline CDR1 is SEHNR and CDR2 is FQNEAQ (reference sequence). Here the CDR3 DNA reads TGTGCCAGCAGTACTAAGACCATTGGACGCGGTGAGCAGTTCTTC. It translates to CASSTKTIGRGEQFF.

This clonotype was detected ten times or more. This sequence joins TRBV7-2 and TRBJ2-4; no reliable D call. Per germline, CDR1 SGHTA and CDR2 FQGNSA. The CDR3 sequence is 14 residues long. Deletions cut 1 base from V and 5 bases from J, with 9 bases between. CDR3 DNA: TGTGCCAGCAGCTTAGGACTCTCCGAAAACATTCAGTACTTC. As protein: CASSLGLSENIQYF.

This chain connects TRBV20-1 to TRBJ1-3; D remains ambiguous. Germline CDR1 reads DFQATT; CDR2 reads SNEGSKA (reference sequence). This CDR3 spans 12 amino acids. Trimming took 5 bases from V and 8 from J, leaving 13 bases between them. The CDR3 DNA sequence: TGCAGTGCTCCCAAAGAACCCCACACCATATATTTT. Amino acids: CSAPKEPHTIYF.

The gene calls are TRBV20-1 and TRBJ2-5; D uncertain. This CDR3 has 12 amino acids. Germline CDR1 reads DFQATT; CDR2 reads SNEGSKA (reference sequence). Trimming shortened V by 6 bases and J by 1 base, and 9 bases separated the two germline ends. This CDR3 is CSARLSQETQYF. The CDR3 nucleotides are TGCAGTGCGAGACTCTCCCAAGAGACCCAGTACTTC.

The chain couples TRBV6-5 to TRBJ1-2; possible D gene TRBD1, 5 bases. With 6 bases removed from V and 4 bases from J, the gap between germline ends came to 12 bases. Germline V gene lookup returns CDR1 MNHEY and CDR2 SVGAGI. CDR3 length: 13 amino acids. The CDR3 DNA is TGTGCCAGCAGCATCGGGACGGTCTATGGCTACACCTTC. It translates to CASSIGTVYGYTF.

This clonotype came up many times. The gene calls are TRBV20-1 and TRBJ1-2; D not resolved. This CDR3 has 13 residues. V gave up 3 bases and J gave up 2 bases, with 10 bases separating them. CDR1 is DFQATT, CDR2 SNEGSKA, per germline (reference sequence). CDR3 coding DNA: TGCAGTGCTAGGGCGATCGGAAACTATGGCTACACCTTC. Amino acids: CSARAIGNYGYTF.

This clonotype showed up many times. The chain joins TRBV20-1 to TRBJ2-1; perhaps D is TRBD1 or TRBD2 (5 bases each). The V end was cut by 3 bases, the J end by 6 bases, with 9 bases between. Germline loops: CDR1 DFQATT, CDR2 SNEGSKA (reference sequence). The CDR3 spans 12 residues. The CDR3 protein is CSASGALNEQFF. Here the CDR3 DNA reads TGCAGTGCTAGCGGGGCACTCAATGAGCAGTTCTTC.

In this sample, this clonotype turned up many times. The rearrangement links TRBV20-1 to TRBJ2-5; 8 bases are a match to TRBD1. Trimming took 6 bases from V and 2 from J; bases not matched to a gene: 5. The CDR3 extends over 13 amino acids. Germline assignment: CDR1 DFQATT and CDR2 SNEGSKA (reference sequence). CDR3 in amino acids: CSATDRGQETQYF. In DNA, the CDR3 is TGCAGTGCAACCGACAGGGGACAAGAGACCCAGTACTTC.

The table lists this clonotype with many counts. The chain couples TRBV6-1 to TRBJ2-7; D gene ambiguous. The CDR3 is made up of 11 amino acids. Trimming cost V 7 bases and J 2 bases, with 6 bases left between them. Germline loops: CDR1 MNHNS, CDR2 SASEGT. In DNA form, the CDR3 reads TGTGCCAGCAAAAGGACCTACGAGCAGTACTTC. Its translation is CASKRTYEQYF.

This clonotype came up many times. The chain combines TRBV3-1 with TRBJ1-5; D is ambiguous. The V and J ends lost 0 bases and 7 bases respectively, with 7 bases between them. The CDR3 spans 13 residues. From germline, CDR1 is LGHDT and CDR2 YNNKEL (reference sequence). CDR3 protein: CASSQDDGQPQHF. In DNA form, the CDR3 reads TGTGCCAGCAGCCAAGACGACGGCCAGCCCCAGCATTTT.

The V gene is TRBV4-3, the J gene TRBJ2-7; 13 bases are shared with TRBD2. The germline gives CDR1 LGHNA, CDR2 YSLEER. V was pared by 2 bases and J by 3 bases, with 1 base of the junction left unmatched. The CDR3 sequence is 15 residues long. The CDR3: CASSQRLAGGYEQYF. In DNA, the CDR3 is TGCGCCAGCAGCCAACGACTAGCGGGGGGCTACGAGCAGTACTTC.

V gene TRBV4-3 combines with J gene TRBJ2-1, with 14 bases fitting TRBD2. The germline CDR1 and CDR2 sequences are LGHNA and YSLEER. V was pared by 0 bases and J by 6 bases, with 10 bases of the junction left unmatched. CDR3 length equals 19 residues. CDR3 region: CASSQERLAGGPVSNEQFF. The CDR3, as DNA: TGCGCCAGCAGCCAAGAAAGACTAGCGGGGGGGCCTGTGTCCAATGAGCAGTTCTTC.

This clonotype was recorded many times. The J gene is TRBJ2-5, the V gene TRBV7-2; TRBD2 matches 11 bases. The V segment lost 4 bases and the J segment 5 bases; nucleotides outside the gene matches: 12. The CDR3 is 17 amino acids. Looked up from germline, CDR1 is SGHTA and CDR2 is FQGNSA. This CDR3 is CASSSLSRLAGRETQYF. The CDR3 DNA reads as TGTGCCAGCAGCTCCCTTAGTCGACTAGCGGGAAGGGAGACCCAGTACTTC.